The rows below give T cell receptor beta chains drawn from one sample of a study of CD8 T cells in Susac syndrome. TCRdb ran MiXCR on the immunoSEQ multiplex PCR reads and lists one entry per CDR3 protein. In the table there are under 200,000 distinct CDR3 sequences, about 96% of which are singletons. The sequencing input was CD4+ T cells from PBMCs. All receptors come from a human donor with Susac syndrome. Each CDR3 is given with its conserved first and last residue. The D gene is left open where the match is weak.

>TRBV5-1|.|TRBJ2-1
CASSLSAGTYNEQFF
TGCGCCAGCAGCTTGTCCGCGGGAACCTACAATGAGCAGTTCTTC
>TRBV6-5|.|TRBJ2-3
CASRANRDTQYF
TGTGCCAGCAGAGCGAACAGGGATACGCAGTATTTT
>TRBV19|.|TRBJ2-1
CASSIVGAYNEQFF
TGTGCCAGTAGTATTGTGGGAGCCTACAATGAGCAGTTCTTC
>TRBV15|.|TRBJ2-1
CATSRPLASSYNEQFF
TGTGCCACCAGCAGACCACTAGCTAGCTCCTACAATGAGCAGTTCTTC
>TRBV23-1|.|TRBJ1-2
CARTDRRYGYTF
TGCGCCCGCACCGACAGGCGCTATGGCTACACCTTC
>TRBV5-1|TRBD2|TRBJ2-3
CASSFPSGDTDTQYF
TGCGCCAGCAGCTTCCCTAGCGGGGACACAGATACGCAGTATTTT
>TRBV6-6|.|TRBJ1-2
CASSTQLWYGYTF
TGTGCCAGCAGTACACAGTTGTGGTATGGCTACACCTTC
>TRBV7-2|.|TRBJ2-5
CASRPGLQETQYF
TGTGCCAGCAGGCCGGGACTCCAAGAGACCCAGTACTTC
>TRBV7-9|.|TRBJ1-5
CASSPDDQPQHF
TGTGCCAGCAGCCCTGACGACCAGCCCCAGCATTTT
>TRBV5-1|.|TRBJ1-2
CASSSQGGGANYGYTF
TGCGCCAGCAGCTCCCAAGGGGGGGGAGCTAACTATGGCTACACCTTC
>TRBV19|.|TRBJ2-3
CASSIGGADTQYF
TGTGCCAGTAGTATAGGAGGGGCCGATACGCAGTATTTT
>TRBV9|.|TRBJ1-1
CASSRTSDTEAFF
TGTGCCAGCAGCAGAACCTCGGACACTGAAGCTTTCTTT
>TRBV30|.|TRBJ2-1
CAWSVRGKQFF
TGTGCCTGGAGTGTAAGGGGGAAGCAGTTCTTC
>TRBV15|.|TRBJ2-4
CATSRDLRIQYF
TGTGCCACCAGCAGAGATTTGCGGATTCAGTACTTC
>TRBV11-2|.|TRBJ1-2
CASSQNNGYTF
TGTGCCAGCAGCCAAAACAATGGCTACACCTTC
>TRBV5-6|.|TRBJ2-3
CASSLEQGTDTQYF
TGTGCCAGCAGCTTGGAACAGGGCACAGATACGCAGTATTTT
>TRBV9|.|TRBJ2-5
CASSVDMGPRKTQYF
TGTGCCAGCAGCGTGGATATGGGCCCACGGAAGACCCAGTACTTC
>TRBV6-6|.|TRBJ2-7
CASSLQGTQQYF
TGTGCCAGCAGTCTACAGGGAACGCAGCAGTACTTC
>TRBV25-1|.|TRBJ2-1
CASSAEDRDEQFF
TGTGCCAGCAGTGCCGAAGACCGGGACGAGCAGTTCTTC
>TRBV5-1|.|TRBJ2-5
CASQSQETQYF
TGCGCCAGCCAATCCCAAGAGACCCAGTACTTC
>TRBV12-3/TRBV12-4|.|TRBJ1-5
CASTLSGSNQPQHF
TGTGCCAGCACCTTGTCGGGTAGCAATCAGCCCCAGCATTTT
>TRBV24-1|TRBD1|TRBJ1-1
CATSDSGGKNTEAFF
TGTGCCACCAGTGACTCAGGGGGCAAGAACACTGAAGCTTTCTTT
>TRBV30|.|TRBJ2-6
CAWSALKANVLTF
TGTGCCTGGAGCGCATTAAAGGCCAACGTCCTGACTTTC
>TRBV4-1|TRBD1|TRBJ2-5
CASSQTGLVETQYF
TGCGCCAGCAGCCAGACAGGGTTAGTAGAGACCCAGTACTTC